The 17 T cell receptor beta chains reported below all come from one sample, sequenced in a study of blood T cell repertoires in COVID-19. TCRdb keeps only in-frame clones here, not all; method: immunoSEQ multiplex PCR. The sample carries some 300,000 clones, less than 90% recorded once. Sequencing used PBMCs or T cells enriched from blood (not recorded which). All receptors come from a woman aged 25 to 39 who had recovered from COVID-19.

This CDR3 reads CASSLFERQPQHF. Written as DNA, the CDR3 is TGTGCCAGCAGCTTATTCGAGCGGCAGCCCCAGCATTTT. This chain connects TRBV7-2 to TRBJ1-5; no clear D gene. The germline V gene has CDR1 SGHTA and CDR2 FQGNSA. This CDR3 comprises 13 residues. V was pared by 2 bases and J by 7 bases, with 9 bases between.

The rearrangement uses TRBV27 and TRBJ1-1; D is ambiguous. With 3 bases removed from V and 2 bases from J, the gap between germline ends came to 10 bases. This CDR3 region has 14 residues. Germline CDR1 reads MNHEY; CDR2 reads SMNVEV (reference sequence). DNA of the CDR3: TGTGCCAGCAGTTTTGATGGGCCCAACACTGAAGCTTTCTTT. Translated: CASSFDGPNTEAFF.

This clone was seen a single time. The chain links TRBV2 to TRBJ1-1; TRBD1 matches 9 bases. The CDR3 covers 14 residues. V was clipped by 7 bases and J by 5 bases; unmatched bases: 8. Germline CDR1 is SNHLY and CDR2 is FYNNEI. The CDR3: CASNQQGASTEAFF. CDR3 coding DNA: TGTGCCAGCAACCAACAGGGGGCAAGTACTGAAGCTTTCTTT.

This chain links TRBV29-1 with TRBJ1-1; 7 nucleotides agree with TRBD1. Germline V CDR1 and CDR2: SQVTM, ANQGSEA. The CDR3 totals 13 residues. V dropped 7 bases and J dropped 2; count of bases not matched to a gene: 7. This chain's CDR3 is CSATGTANTEAFF. CDR3 DNA sequence: TGCAGCGCGACCGGGACAGCAAACACTGAAGCTTTCTTT.

The J gene is TRBJ1-1, the V gene TRBV20-1; 8 nucleotides match TRBD1. This CDR3 has 11 residues. V shed 5 bases, J shed 11 bases, and the junction held 7 bases outside the gene matches. CDR1 and CDR2 from the germline V gene are DFQATT and SNEGSKA (reference sequence). For the CDR3, the DNA is TGCAGTGCTCCCTGGACAGGGCGGGCTTTCTTT. As protein: CSAPWTGRAFF.

This clone has only one observation. The J gene is TRBJ2-7, the V gene TRBV7-8, with D perhaps TRBD2 (5 bases). V was clipped by 3 bases and J by 3 bases, with 9 bases between them. The CDR3 has 13 residues. The V gene's germline CDR1 is SGHVS and CDR2 FQNEAQ. The CDR3 coding sequence is TGTGCCAGCAGCTTTACGGGGAACTACGAGCAGTACTTC. Protein: CASSFTGNYEQYF.

The V call is TRBV5-1, the J call TRBJ2-1; D may be TRBD1 (6 bases). Germline CDR1 is SGHRS and CDR2 is YFSETQ. Trimming cost V 0 bases and J 9 bases, with 13 bases left between them. The CDR3 contains 14 residues. This CDR3 reads CASSLGTVSPEQFF. The CDR3 DNA is TGCGCCAGCAGCTTGGGGACAGTCTCCCCTGAGCAGTTCTTC.

V usage is TRBV19 and J usage is TRBJ1-2; D is possibly TRBD1 (6 bases). This CDR3 spans 15 amino acids. Germline V CDR1 and CDR2: LNHDA, SQIVND (reference sequence). Trimming removed 3 bases at V and 3 bases at J, with 14 bases between. Written as DNA, the CDR3 is TGTGCCAGTAGTATCCCCGGAGGGGGGGACTATGGCTACACCTTC. Its protein product is CASSIPGGGDYGYTF.

CDR3: CASSGPKGTYEQYF. The DNA of the CDR3 is TGTGCCAGCAGTGGACCTAAGGGGACCTACGAGCAGTACTTC. The chain recombines TRBV2 with TRBJ2-7; D possibly corresponds to TRBD1 (5 bases). The germline CDR1 and CDR2 sequences are SNHLY and FYNNEI. CDR3 length equals 14 residues. V was cut by 4 bases and J by 2 bases, with 12 bases left in between.

This chain joins TRBV10-1 and TRBJ2-3; possible D gene TRBD1, 7 bases. Trimming took off 3 bases at V and 3 bases at J, with 13 bases between the two ends. The CDR3 totals 15 residues. Germline V gene sequence: CDR1 WNHNN, CDR2 SYGVQD (reference sequence). The CDR3 nucleotides are TGCGCCAGCAGTGACTCCAGGGGGGAGACAGATACGCAGTATTTT. This translates into CASSDSRGETDTQYF.

The V gene is TRBV6-5, the J gene TRBJ1-1; TRBD1 matches at 7 bases. The CDR3 covers 13 residues. Germline V CDR1 and CDR2: MNHEY, SVGAGI. V trimming: 5 bases; J trimming: 8 bases; junction bases outside the gene matches: 8. The CDR3 loop is CASSLLPGQEAFF. The CDR3 DNA is TGTGCCAGCAGTCTACTGCCGGGACAGGAAGCTTTCTTT.

This chain links TRBV6-4 with TRBJ1-5; maybe TRBD1 (6 bases). Germline values: CDR1 MRHNA, CDR2 SNTAGT. The V gene lost 4 bases and the J gene lost 6 bases, with 10 bases spanning the gap. This CDR3 has 13 residues. For the CDR3, the DNA is TGTGCCAGCAGTGTGGAACAGGGTCAGCCCCAGCATTTT. This codes for CASSVEQGQPQHF.

The chain has TRBV29-1 and TRBJ1-2; TRBD1 aligns across 8 bases. CDR1 is SQVTM, CDR2 ANQGSEA, per germline. V gave up 6 bases and J gave up 2 bases; unmatched junction bases: 5. The CDR3 totals 13 residues. CDR3 in amino acids: CSVRGQANYGYTF. In nucleotides, the CDR3 is TGCAGCGTGAGGGGACAGGCAAACTATGGCTACACCTTC.

The chain links TRBV15 to TRBJ1-5; a possible D gene is TRBD1 (6 bases). V shed 1 base and J shed 0 bases, with 10 bases lying between them. The CDR3 spans 16 residues. Germline-derived CDR1 and CDR2 are LNHNV and YYDKDF (reference sequence). DNA of the CDR3: TGTGCCACCAGCAGAGGGACAGCTCTTAGCAATCAGCCCCAGCATTTT. It codes for CATSRGTALSNQPQHF.

V gene TRBV27 combines with J gene TRBJ2-5, with 12 bases identical to TRBD2. Germline V lookup: CDR1 MNHEY, CDR2 SMNVEV (reference sequence). V lost 8 bases to trimming and J lost 1 base; unmatched junction nucleotides: 8. This CDR3 comprises 16 residues. Written as DNA, the CDR3 is TGTGCCAGCCAACTAGCGGGGGGCCGATCCCAAGAGACCCAGTACTTC. It encodes CASQLAGGRSQETQYF.

This clone was seen just once. The rearrangement links TRBV7-9 to TRBJ1-3; no clear D. Germline CDR1 reads SEHNR; CDR2 reads FQNEAQ (reference sequence). CDR3 length equals 17 residues. Deletions cut 4 bases from V and 0 bases from J, with 16 bases between. CDR3 protein: CASSSDGKVPSGNTIYF. The DNA of the CDR3 is TGTGCCAGCAGCTCGGACGGGAAAGTACCCTCTGGAAACACCATATATTTT.

This chain connects TRBV25-1 to TRBJ1-1; D may be TRBD1 (5 bases). Deletions cut 4 bases from V and 3 bases from J, with 12 bases between. The CDR3 consists of 14 residues. Germline CDR1 is MGHDK and CDR2 is SYGVNS. CDR3 nucleotide sequence: TGTGCCAGCAGTGCACTGGGGGGTCACACTGAAGCTTTCTTT. Residues: CASSALGGHTEAFF.